The clone carrying this T cell receptor beta chain came up many times. Regions amplified from RNA transcripts were the TCR beta CDR3 regions. HTBI primers were employed in a first-round RT-PCR of the TCR CDR3. One entry per CDR3 protein results from TCRdb running MiXCR on the multiplex PCR reads. The sample consists of about 410,000 distinct CDR3 sequences, roughly 14% of them appearing once. The data derive from a study of T cells in Graves' hyperthyroidism and ophthalmopathy. Germline CDR1 and CDR2: MNHEY and SVGEGT. CDR3 length: 13 amino acids. V was clipped by 6 bases and J by 9 bases, with 15 bases between them.

The sequenced material came from blood. This sequence was found in a man aged 18 to 35 with Graves' ophthalmopathy. The chain joins TRBV6-2 or TRBV6-3 to TRBJ2-1, with a tentative D call TRBD2 (7 bases). The CDR3 loop reads CASSVGGLAEQFF. CDR3 sequence (DNA): TGTGCCAGCAGCGTGGGGGGGCTAGCTGAGCAGTTCTTC.